This T cell receptor beta chain emerged from a study of blood T cell repertoires in COVID-19. Across the study: The United States, Italy and Spain supplied acute and convalescent COVID-19 samples. PBMCs, B-cell-depleted T cells, or T cells were the source of the cDNA or gDNA that made up the material.

CDR1 is MNHEY, CDR2 SMNVEV, per germline (reference sequence). V lost 5 bases to trimming and J lost 4 bases; unmatched junction nucleotides: 8. CDR3 length equals 15 residues. Methods used by the authors: Nucleated cell number was recorded as an estimate derived from reference gene primer amplification. The protocol was immunoSEQ multiplex PCR, while the TCRdb copy is restricted to in-frame clones and leaves out a portion. V and J calls and clone size are given by that table; D and trimming were obtained from the DNA. The sample carries about 69,000 clones, roughly 79% recorded once. This clone was observed a few times.

V and J are TRBV27 and TRBJ1-5; 7 bases map to TRBD1. The source material was peripheral blood. The TCR sequence derives from a man aged 60 to 75 with acute or convalescent COVID-19. CDR3 bases: TGTGCCAGCAGTCGCGCGGGACAGCAAAATCAGCCCCAGCATTTT. Translation: CASSRAGQQNQPQHF.